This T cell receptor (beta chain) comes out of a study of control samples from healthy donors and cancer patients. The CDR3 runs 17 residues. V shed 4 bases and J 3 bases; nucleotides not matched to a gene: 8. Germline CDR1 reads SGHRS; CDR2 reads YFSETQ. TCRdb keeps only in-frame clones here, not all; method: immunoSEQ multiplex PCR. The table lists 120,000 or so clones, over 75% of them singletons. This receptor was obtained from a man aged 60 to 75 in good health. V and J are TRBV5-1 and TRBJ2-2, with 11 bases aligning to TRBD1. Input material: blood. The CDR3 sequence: CASSIMDRGLDTGELFF. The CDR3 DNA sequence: TGCGCCAGCAGCATAATGGACAGGGGGCTTGACACCGGGGAGCTGTTTTTT.